A selection of T cell receptor beta chains follows, all from one sample in a study of blood T cell repertoires in COVID-19. Using immunoSEQ multiplex PCR, the repertoire was profiled, and TCRdb retains in-frame clones only, with some absent. Of around 91,000 clones detected, 85% appear once; the ten largest clones hold roughly 37%. The material sequenced was peripheral blood. The receptors originated from a man of 80 years or more with acute or convalescent COVID-19. The CDR3 runs from the conserved cysteine through the conserved F or W. D genes are given only for firm matches. The size entry is marked missing in some rows and otherwise reads once, few, many or a size class.

>TRBJ2-3|.|TRBV7-9|.
TGTGCCAGCAGCCAAAGCGGGCCCACAGATACGCAGTATTTT
CASSQSGPTDTQYF
>TRBJ1-2|few|TRBV29-1|.
TGCAGCGTTGAACCCAGGAACTATGGCTACACCTTC
CSVEPRNYGYTF
>TRBJ2-5|.|TRBV5-1|TRBD1
TGCGCCAGCAGTCTCCGGGACAGGGGGCAAGAGACCCAGTACTTC
CASSLRDRGQETQYF
>TRBJ2-5|.|TRBV27|TRBD1
TGTGCCAGCAGTCTAATGACAGGGGGACCCGGAAAAGAGACCCAGTACTTC
CASSLMTGGPGKETQYF
>TRBJ1-5|few|TRBV28|.
TGTGCCAGCAGCGTCCGGCGGGAGCCCCAGCATTTT
CASSVRREPQHF
>TRBJ2-3|.|TRBV14|.
TGTGCCAGCAGTCCCGGCCTCTGGGGGCGGGTTATTGATACGCAGTATTTT
CASSPGLWGRVIDTQYF
>TRBJ2-7|few|TRBV5-1|TRBD2
TGCGCCAGCAGCCAGACTAGCGGGAAGATAGAGCAGTACTTC
CASSQTSGKIEQYF
>TRBJ1-1|.|TRBV7-5|.
TGTGCCAGAAGCTTAGTTCCTCGGGAGATCACTGAAGCTTTCTTT
CARSLVPREITEAFF
>TRBJ2-7|few|TRBV6-2/TRBV6-3|.
TGTGCCAGCAGTTATTTGCAGAATCCCTACGAGCAGTACTTC
CASSYLQNPYEQYF
>TRBJ2-1|once|TRBV5-4|.
TGTGCCAGCAGCTTCACCGGGGGGCGAGGCAATGAGCAGTTCTTC
CASSFTGGRGNEQFF
>TRBJ2-1|.|TRBV6-5|.
TGTGCCAGCAGTTACTCCCCGGGGAAACCGTACAATGAGCAGTTCTTC
CASSYSPGKPYNEQFF
>TRBJ1-1|.|TRBV19|TRBD1
TGTGCCAGTAGTAACAGGGGTGGTGAAGCTTTCTTT
CASSNRGGEAFF
>TRBJ2-2|.|TRBV24-1|TRBD2
TGTGCCACCAGTGATAGACTAGCGGGAGGGCCGGATACCGGGGAGCTGTTTTTT
CATSDRLAGGPDTGELFF
>TRBJ2-7|.|TRBV27|.
TGTGCCAGCAGTTTTAGTAGCAGCTACGAGCAGTACTTC
CASSFSSSYEQYF
>TRBJ1-1|.|TRBV30|.
TGTGCCTGGAGTGGGGGGCCCCCTGCAGCTTTCTTT
CAWSGGPPAAFF
>TRBJ1-3|.|TRBV19|TRBD1
TGTGCCAGTAGTACAACAGGGGGCTCTGGAAACACCATATATTTT
CASSTTGGSGNTIYF
>TRBJ2-1|.|TRBV27|TRBD1
TGTGCCAGCAGTTTAAGGGACAGGGGTTACAATGAGCAGTTCTTC
CASSLRDRGYNEQFF
>TRBJ2-2|.|TRBV18|.
TGTGCCAGCTCACCGAGGGATTCCGGGGAGCTGTTTTTT
CASSPRDSGELFF
>TRBJ1-2|few|TRBV28|.
TGTGCCAGCAGTCGGGCAACAGGGATCTACACCTTC
CASSRATGIYTF
>TRBJ1-2|.|TRBV2|.
TGTGCCAGCAGGCAGGGGCAGGCTAACTATGGCTACACCTTC
CASRQGQANYGYTF
>TRBJ2-1|.|TRBV6-5|TRBD1
TGTGCCAGCAGTAAGACAGGGGCCAATGAGCAGTTCTTC
CASSKTGANEQFF
>TRBJ2-3|.|TRBV5-4|.
TGTGCCAGCAGCTTGGCGGGGGGCGCCGATACGCAGTATTTT
CASSLAGGADTQYF
>TRBJ2-7|.|TRBV10-3|.
TGTGCCATCAGTGAGACCAGCCCGGGACACTCCTACGAGCAGTACTTC
CAISETSPGHSYEQYF
>TRBJ1-6|once|TRBV27|TRBD1
TGTGCCAGCAGTGCCGACAGGGGTGGGTCACCCCTCCACTTT
CASSADRGGSPLHF
>TRBJ2-7|once|TRBV19|TRBD2
TGTGCCAGTAGCCCGCCGCCGGGACTAGCGGGGTCCTACGAGCAGTACTTC
CASSPPPGLAGSYEQYF
>TRBJ1-1|.|TRBV28|TRBD1
TGTGCCAGCAGTTTTTACAGGGGCATCCTTGAAGCTTTCTTT
CASSFYRGILEAFF
>TRBJ1-1|few|TRBV2|TRBD1
TGTGCCAGCAGCAAGACACAGGGGGCGCACACTGAAGCTTTCTTT
CASSKTQGAHTEAFF
>TRBJ1-5|once|TRBV6-2/TRBV6-3|TRBD1
TGTGCCAGCAGCCCCCCACAGGGGAGCAATCAGCCCCAGCATTTT
CASSPPQGSNQPQHF
>TRBJ2-1|.|TRBV28|.
TGTGCCAGCGGCCACAATGAGCAGTTCTTC
CASGHNEQFF
>TRBJ1-1|.|TRBV28|.
TGTGCCAGCAGTTTAACGGGGGGGACTGAAGCTTTCTTT
CASSLTGGTEAFF
>TRBJ2-7|.|TRBV30|.
TGTGCCTGGAGTGTAAATAACCCCGGCTACGAGCAGTACTTC
CAWSVNNPGYEQYF
>TRBJ1-1|.|TRBV7-9|TRBD1
TGTGCCAGCAGCTTAGCAGGGGGCAACACTGAAGCTTTCTTT
CASSLAGGNTEAFF
>TRBJ2-5|.|TRBV5-1|.
TGCGCCAGCAGCTTGGGTAGCGGACAAGAGACCCAGTACTTC
CASSLGSGQETQYF
>TRBJ1-2|few|TRBV30|TRBD1
TGTGCCTGGAGGGGGGACAGGGGGAACTATGGCTACACCTTC
CAWRGDRGNYGYTF
>TRBJ2-1|.|TRBV4-3|TRBD2
TGCGCCAGCAGCCAAAGACTAGCGGGAGGCCCCCCAAATGAGCAGTTCTTC
CASSQRLAGGPPNEQFF
>TRBJ1-4|.|TRBV27|TRBD1
TGTGCCAGCAGTCCCACCTGGGACAGGACTAATGAAAAACTGTTTTTT
CASSPTWDRTNEKLFF
>TRBJ2-7|.|TRBV20-1|.
TGCAGTGCTAGTTCAGGCCAGGGGCGCCACGAGCAGTACTTC
CSASSGQGRHEQYF
>TRBJ2-7|.|TRBV6-6|TRBD2
TGTGCCAGCCTCGGACTAGCGGGAGTTGACGAGCAGTACTTC
CASLGLAGVDEQYF
>TRBJ2-3|.|TRBV24-1|TRBD1
TGTGCCACCAGTGATTTGCAAGGGACAGGAGTCCCCCTCGATACGCAGTATTTT
CATSDLQGTGVPLDTQYF
>TRBJ2-3|.|TRBV5-8|.
TGTGCCAGCAGCTTGGGCAGGGTCACAGATACGCAGTATTTT
CASSLGRVTDTQYF
>TRBJ2-5|.|TRBV19|.
TGTGCCAGTAGTATAATCGCAGGGGGGCAAGAGACCCAGTACTTC
CASSIIAGGQETQYF
>TRBJ2-3|once|TRBV9|TRBD2
TGTGCCAGCAGCTTTAGGACTAGCGGGAGTTATGATACGCAGTATTTT
CASSFRTSGSYDTQYF